The T cell receptor beta chain described here comes from a study of shared clonotypes between healthy human individuals. Study-wide background: Three men and a couple of women, aged 18 to 49, were donors.

The V gene lost 5 bases and the J gene lost 5 bases, with 22 bases spanning the gap. This CDR3 is 15 amino acids long. The V gene's germline CDR1 is GTSNPN and CDR2 SVGIG (reference sequence). The assay was immunoSEQ multiplex PCR, and TCRdb's table has in-frame clones only and misses some. The repertoire holds 2.3 million or so clones, with 93% as singletons. Sequencing input: naive CD4+ T cells from PBMCs. Noted subset: CD45RA+ positively selected. The clonotype was recovered from a man aged 18 to 29 in good health. Some clones in this sample may be carry-over from other donors' samples. This chain links TRBV30 with TRBJ2-7, with a weak D call TRBD1 (5 bases). DNA for the CDR3: TGTGCCTGGGGCCCCCCTTGGGGCCTCGGCCACGAGCAGTACTTC. It encodes CAWGPPWGLGHEQYF.